These 27 T cell receptor beta chains originate from one sample sequenced in a study of T-cell reconstitution after alpha-beta-depleted transplantation in children. For TCRbeta, the library was prepared with unique molecular identifiers. One entry per CDR3 protein results from TCRdb running MiXCR on the PCR reads. The table has hundreds of thousands of distinct CDR3 sequences, less than 15% seen once. The sequenced sample was PBMCs, obtained before TCRalphabeta/CD19-depleted stem cell transplant. The receptor set was obtained from a girl aged 2 to 10 with congenital amegakaryocytic thrombocytopenia, due to receive a stem cell transplant.

This clonotype was counted between two and nine times. The V and J genes are TRBV2 and TRBJ2-1, with 10 bases fitting TRBD2. V trimming: 7 bases; J trimming: 3 bases; junction bases outside the gene matches: 6. The CDR3 sequence is 15 residues long. Germline V gives CDR1 SNHLY, CDR2 FYNNEI. The CDR3 loop reads CASTSTSGNYNEQFF. CDR3 nucleotide sequence: TGTGCCAGCACCTCAACTAGCGGGAACTACAATGAGCAGTTCTTC.

Many counts were recorded for this clonotype. The chain has TRBV20-1 and TRBJ1-1; D perhaps matches TRBD1 (5 bases). The V and J ends lost 3 bases and 8 bases respectively, with 10 bases between them. The germline gives CDR1 DFQATT, CDR2 SNEGSKA (reference sequence). This CDR3 has 11 amino acids. CDR3 sequence (DNA): TGCAGTGCTAGTATAAGGGGAGAAGCTTTCTTT. Protein: CSASIRGEAFF.

This chain connects TRBV3-1 to TRBJ2-7; D gene unclear. The CDR3 sequence is 13 residues long. Germline-derived CDR1 and CDR2 are LGHDT and YNNKEL (reference sequence). Trimming pared 0 bases from V and 0 bases from J, leaving 3 bases between. The CDR3 loop reads CASSQDFSYEQYF. For the CDR3, the DNA is TGTGCCAGCAGCCAAGACTTCTCCTACGAGCAGTACTTC.

This clonotype appeared many times. The genes are TRBV20-1 and TRBJ2-3; D not resolved. V was pared by 1 base and J by 2 bases, with 7 bases between. This CDR3 region has 13 residues. The germline gives CDR1 DFQATT, CDR2 SNEGSKA (reference sequence). For the CDR3, the DNA is TGCAGTGCTAGAGGTAGGGCCACAGATACGCAGTATTTT. Residues: CSARGRATDTQYF.

This clonotype was found a few times. V usage is TRBV5-1 and J usage is TRBJ2-1; tentative D call: TRBD1 (5 bases). The CDR3 totals 13 residues. Germline CDR1 SGHRS, CDR2 YFSETQ. V lost 4 bases, J lost 7 bases, and 12 bases lay in between. For the CDR3, the DNA is TGCGCCAGCAGCGGGCAGGGCCAAAATGAGCAGTTCTTC. Protein sequence: CASSGQGQNEQFF.

This clonotype was recorded many times. The chain has TRBV20-1 and TRBJ2-7; D is tentatively TRBD1 or TRBD2 (5 bases each). Looked up from germline, CDR1 is DFQATT and CDR2 is SNEGSKA (reference sequence). Trimming took 5 bases from V and 11 from J, leaving 16 bases between them. The length of the CDR3 is 11 residues. CDR3 protein: CSASGTPGKYF. DNA for the CDR3: TGCAGTGCTTCCGGGACCCCTGGGAAGTACTTC.

This clonotype was seen more than once but under ten times. The J gene is TRBJ2-7, the V gene TRBV12-3 or TRBV12-4; D uncertain. The V gene lost 0 bases and the J gene lost 6 bases, with 9 bases spanning the gap. This CDR3 region has 13 residues. The CDR3 DNA reads as TGTGCCAGCAGTTTAGCGCAAGATTCCGAGCAGTACTTC. It codes for CASSLAQDSEQYF.

V usage is TRBV12-3 or TRBV12-4 and J usage is TRBJ2-5, with D perhaps assigned TRBD1 or TRBD2 (5 bases each). Between the trimmed V and J ends, which lost 7 bases and 3 bases, there was a span of 18 bases. The CDR3 runs to 15 residues. CDR3 sequence (DNA): TGTGCCAGCAACCCGCAGGGTGGACTCGAAGAGACCCAGTACTTC. This sequence encodes CASNPQGGLEETQYF.

CDR3 nucleotide sequence: TGTGCCAGCAGTACCGGGACTACCCCTGCCAATGAGCAGTTCTTC. It is translated as CASSTGTTPANEQFF. The chain is built from TRBV12-3 or TRBV12-4 and TRBJ2-1; 7 nucleotides line up with TRBD2. V lost 5 bases, J lost 6 bases, and 10 bases stayed unmatched. The CDR3 spans 15 residues.

The chain uses TRBV20-1 and TRBJ1-2; no reliable D call. CDR3 length: 14 residues. In germline, CDR1 is DFQATT, CDR2 SNEGSKA (reference sequence). V lost 2 bases, J lost 6 bases, and 16 bases lay in between. CDR3: CSARFTPPGHGYTF. CDR3 DNA sequence: TGCAGTGCTAGATTTACGCCTCCCGGACATGGCTACACCTTC.

This clonotype was counted a few times. The chain uses TRBV7-8 and TRBJ2-1; TRBD2 aligns across 10 bases. Germline-derived CDR1 and CDR2 are SGHVS and FQNEAQ. The CDR3 length is 19 residues. Trimming at V came to 4 bases and at J to 7 bases, leaving 19 bases not matched to a gene. The CDR3 loop is CASSSNFPGLAPEWNEQFF. CDR3 nucleotides: TGTGCCAGCAGCTCCAATTTCCCGGGACTAGCGCCTGAGTGGAATGAGCAGTTCTTC.

Ten or more counts support this clonotype. The CDR3 nucleotides read TGCAGCGTTGGAGAACGGGAGTGGATAGATACGCAGTATTTT. Translated, it gives CSVGEREWIDTQYF. The rearrangement joins TRBV29-1 to TRBJ2-3; TRBD2 is a possible D gene (6 bases). The CDR3 sequence is 14 residues long. V lost 4 bases and J 5 bases, leaving 16 bases between the germline ends. Germline assignment: CDR1 SQVTM and CDR2 ANQGSEA.

This clonotype was counted at least ten times. The CDR3 sequence: CATGQTQETQYF. CDR3 nucleotides: TGTGCCACCGGGCAGACACAAGAGACCCAGTACTTC. This chain links TRBV24-1 with TRBJ2-5; no clear D gene. V lost 9 bases to trimming and J lost 2 bases, with 9 bases between them. The CDR3 extends over 12 amino acids. CDR1 is KGHDR, CDR2 SFDVKD, per germline.

This clonotype showed up just a few times. The chain joins TRBV12-3 or TRBV12-4 to TRBJ2-5; 12 bases align to TRBD1. The CDR3 spans 13 residues. Losses at the gene ends were 5 bases for V and 9 bases for J; bases not matched to a gene: 4. CDR3 residues: CASSTGTGGPQYF. As DNA, the CDR3 is TGTGCCAGCAGTACCGGGACAGGGGGCCCCCAGTACTTC.

Only a few counts were recorded for this clonotype. The V gene is TRBV7-8, the J gene TRBJ2-7; 7 bases line up with TRBD1. J lost 6 bases, V lost 5 bases, and 4 bases had no gene match. This CDR3 spans 12 amino acids. CDR1 is SGHVS and CDR2 is FQNEAQ in the germline V gene. As DNA, the CDR3 is TGTGCCAGCAGCCAGACAGGGCGCGAGCAGTACTTC. This encodes CASSQTGREQYF.

This clonotype was picked up many times. This CDR3 is CAISTLASTDTQYF. For the CDR3, the DNA is TGTGCCATCAGTACACTAGCGAGCACAGATACGCAGTATTTT. The chain combines TRBV10-3 with TRBJ2-3, with 7 bases lining up with TRBD2. The CDR3 has 14 residues. CDR1 is ENHRY and CDR2 is SYGVKD in the germline V gene. J gave up 0 bases and V 5 bases, and 2 bases lay outside the gene matches.

This clonotype was found a few times. This sequence joins TRBV20-1 and TRBJ2-3; TRBD1 might be the D (6 bases). V was cut by 0 bases and J by 6 bases, with 19 bases left in between. The CDR3 covers 16 residues. Per the germline V gene, CDR1 is DFQATT and CDR2 is SNEGSKA (reference sequence). The CDR3 DNA reads TGCAGTGCTAGAGATCTCAGGGGAAGAGTTTGGGATACGCAGTATTTT. Translation gives CSARDLRGRVWDTQYF.

This clonotype was seen repeatedly, ten times or more. The chain recombines TRBV5-4 with TRBJ2-7; TRBD1 is a possible D gene (6 bases). The CDR3 extends over 14 amino acids. V gave up 2 bases and J gave up 2 bases, with 11 bases separating them. Looked up from germline, CDR1 is SGHNT and CDR2 is YYREEE (reference sequence). CDR3 sequence: CASSFEDSTYEQYF. In DNA form, the CDR3 reads TGTGCCAGCAGCTTCGAGGACAGTACCTACGAGCAGTACTTC.

About this clonotype: A much more abundant neighbour one base away suggests this may be a read error. The CDR3 here is CASSSVIGTSGFNEQFF. Here the CDR3 DNA reads TGCGCCAGCAGCTCGGTGATCGGGACTAGCGGATTCAATGAGCAGTTCTTC. The gene calls are TRBV5-1 and TRBJ2-1, with 11 positions matching TRBD2. The ends lost 3 bases at V and 6 bases at J; junction bases unmatched: 11. This CDR3 is built from 17 residues. Germline V gives CDR1 SGHRS, CDR2 YFSETQ. Combining the CDR3 with reference TRBV5-1 and TRBJ2-1 gives the whole variable domain KAGVTQTPRYLIKTRGQQVTLSCSPISGHRSVSWYQQTPGQGLQFLFEYFSETQRNKGNFPGRFSGRQFSNSRSEMNVSTLELGDSALYLCASSSVIGTSGFNEQFFGPGTRLTVL.

This clonotype came up a few times. CDR3 nucleotide sequence: TGTGCCAGCAGCGACGTAGGACTAGCGGGCGAGAATGAGCAGTTCTTC. Encoded protein: CASSDVGLAGENEQFF. The chain combines TRBV7-6 with TRBJ2-1; 11 positions agree with TRBD2. CDR1 SGHVS and CDR2 FNYEAQ come from the germline V gene. This CDR3 comprises 16 residues. V shed 5 bases and J 7 bases; nucleotides not matched to a gene: 10.

This clonotype was picked up many times. This chain connects TRBV4-1 to TRBJ1-5; 7 positions match TRBD1. The length of the CDR3 is 15 residues. Trimming cost V 5 bases and J 4 bases; bases outside gene matches: 8. CDR1 and CDR2 from the germline V gene are MGHRA and YSYEKL. This chain's CDR3 is CASSYNRDSNQPQHF. The DNA of the CDR3 is TGCGCCAGCAGCTATAACCGGGACAGTAATCAGCCCCAGCATTTT.

In its sample, this clonotype was seen many times. CDR3 nucleotide sequence: TGCAGTGCCTCCCATCGGACGGAAGTAGGGTTCTTC. Encoded protein: CSASHRTEVGFF. The V gene is TRBV20-1, the J gene TRBJ2-1; D remains ambiguous. CDR3 length equals 12 residues. The V gene lost 6 bases and the J gene lost 15 bases, with 21 bases spanning the gap. Germline assignment: CDR1 DFQATT and CDR2 SNEGSKA (reference sequence).

In the case of this clonotype: This sequence may be a read error, since a much larger clone differs from it by one base. The V and J genes are TRBV12-3 or TRBV12-4 and TRBJ2-2; TRBD1 matches at 8 bases. There are 14 residues in the CDR3. V was clipped by 6 bases and J by 8 bases; unmatched bases: 8. Written as DNA, the CDR3 is TGTGCCAGCAGGCTCTCCAGGGGGCCGGGGGAGCTGTTTTTT. Its protein product is CASRLSRGPGELFF.

Ten or more counts support this clonotype. This rearrangement joins TRBV20-1 to TRBJ2-4, with a possible D match to TRBD2 (5 bases). The CDR3 is 15 amino acids. Germline lookup yields CDR1 DFQATT and CDR2 SNEGSKA (reference sequence). Trimming cost V 5 bases and J 0 bases, with 14 bases left between them. Here the CDR3 reads CSAPADGVAKNIQYF. The CDR3 DNA follows: TGCAGTGCTCCTGCGGACGGGGTAGCCAAAAACATTCAGTACTTC.

This clonotype came up many times. The chain joins TRBV20-1 to TRBJ2-7; 11 bases fit TRBD2. V trimming: 0 bases; J trimming: 2 bases; junction bases outside the gene matches: 0. This CDR3 region has 14 residues. Germline loops: CDR1 DFQATT, CDR2 SNEGSKA (reference sequence). The CDR3 DNA follows: TGCAGTGCTAGAGATAGCGGGAGGGCCTACGAGCAGTACTTC. It specifies CSARDSGRAYEQYF.

This clonotype was recorded at least ten times. The genes are TRBV5-1 and TRBJ2-7; TRBD1 matches 8 bases. Trimming cost V 3 bases and J 6 bases; bases outside gene matches: 5. Germline V gives CDR1 SGHRS, CDR2 YFSETQ. The CDR3 is made up of 13 amino acids. This CDR3 reads CASSSRTGSEQYF. CDR3 nucleotides: TGCGCCAGCAGCTCGCGGACAGGGTCCGAGCAGTACTTC. Based on the CDR3 plus reference TRBV5-1 and TRBJ2-7, the full variable domain is KAGVTQTPRYLIKTRGQQVTLSCSPISGHRSVSWYQQTPGQGLQFLFEYFSETQRNKGNFPGRFSGRQFSNSRSEMNVSTLELGDSALYLCASSSRTGSEQYFGPGTRLTVT.

This clonotype occurred many times. The gene calls are TRBV12-3 or TRBV12-4 and TRBJ2-1; tentatively, D is TRBD2 (6 bases). V was clipped by 3 bases and J by 10 bases, with 19 bases between them. The CDR3 is made up of 15 amino acids. The CDR3 loop reads CASSFLGGLPSEQFF. CDR3 in DNA: TGTGCCAGCAGTTTTTTGGGAGGCCTGCCATCGGAGCAGTTCTTC.